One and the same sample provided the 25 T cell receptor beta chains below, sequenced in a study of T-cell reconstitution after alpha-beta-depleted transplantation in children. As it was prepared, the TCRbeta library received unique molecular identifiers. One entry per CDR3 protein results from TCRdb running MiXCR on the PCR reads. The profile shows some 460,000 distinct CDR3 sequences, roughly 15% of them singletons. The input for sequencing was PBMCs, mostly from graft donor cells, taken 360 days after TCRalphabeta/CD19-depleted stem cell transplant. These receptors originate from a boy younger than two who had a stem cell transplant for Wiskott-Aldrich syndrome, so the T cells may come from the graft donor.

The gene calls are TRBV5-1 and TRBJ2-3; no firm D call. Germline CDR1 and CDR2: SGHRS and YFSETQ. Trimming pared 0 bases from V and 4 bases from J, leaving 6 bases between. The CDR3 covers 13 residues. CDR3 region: CASSLVEPDTQYF. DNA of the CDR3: TGCGCCAGCAGCTTGGTGGAGCCAGATACGCAGTATTTT.

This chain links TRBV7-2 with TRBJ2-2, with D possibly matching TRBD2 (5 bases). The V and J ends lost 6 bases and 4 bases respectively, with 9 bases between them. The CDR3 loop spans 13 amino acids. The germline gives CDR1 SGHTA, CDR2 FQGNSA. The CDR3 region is CASRGAATGELFF. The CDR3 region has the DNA TGTGCCAGCAGGGGAGCGGCCACCGGGGAGCTGTTTTTT.

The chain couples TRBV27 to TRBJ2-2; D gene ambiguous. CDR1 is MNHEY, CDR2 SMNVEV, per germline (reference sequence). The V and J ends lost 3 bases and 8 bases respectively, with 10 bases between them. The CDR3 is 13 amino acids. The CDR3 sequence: CASSFNSQGELFF. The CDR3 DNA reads TGTGCCAGCAGTTTCAATTCCCAGGGGGAGCTGTTTTTT.

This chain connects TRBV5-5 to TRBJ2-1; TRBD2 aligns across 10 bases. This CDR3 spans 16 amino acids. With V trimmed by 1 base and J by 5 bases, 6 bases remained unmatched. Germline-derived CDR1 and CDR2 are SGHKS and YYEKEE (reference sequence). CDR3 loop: CASSLPSGRGNNEQFF. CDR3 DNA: TGTGCCAGCAGCTTGCCTAGCGGGAGAGGGAACAATGAGCAGTTCTTC.

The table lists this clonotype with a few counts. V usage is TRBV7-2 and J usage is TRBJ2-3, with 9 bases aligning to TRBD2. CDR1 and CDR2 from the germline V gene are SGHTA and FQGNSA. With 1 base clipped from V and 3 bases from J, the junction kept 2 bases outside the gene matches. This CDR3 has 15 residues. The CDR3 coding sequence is TGTGCCAGCAGCTTAGATAGCGGGAGAACAGATACGCAGTATTTT. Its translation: CASSLDSGRTDTQYF. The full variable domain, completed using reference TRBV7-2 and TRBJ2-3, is GAGVSQSPSNKVTEKGKDVELRCDPISGHTALYWYRQSLGQGLEFLIYFQGNSAPDKSGLPSDRFSAERTGGSVSTLTIQRTQQEDSAVYLCASSLDSGRTDTQYFGPGTRLTVL.

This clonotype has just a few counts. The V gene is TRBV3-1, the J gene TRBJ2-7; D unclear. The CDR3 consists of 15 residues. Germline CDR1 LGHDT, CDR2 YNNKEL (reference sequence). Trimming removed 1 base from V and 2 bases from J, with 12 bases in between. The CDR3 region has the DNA TGTGCCAGCAGCCAAGGACTTCCCGTTACCTACGAGCAGTACTTC. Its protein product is CASSQGLPVTYEQYF.

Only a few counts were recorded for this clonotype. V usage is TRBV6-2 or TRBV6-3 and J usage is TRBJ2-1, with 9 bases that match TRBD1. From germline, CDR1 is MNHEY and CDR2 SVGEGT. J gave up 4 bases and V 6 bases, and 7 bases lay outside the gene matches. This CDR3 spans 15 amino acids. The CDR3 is CASRLTGGRYNEQFF. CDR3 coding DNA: TGTGCCAGCAGACTCACAGGGGGCAGGTACAATGAGCAGTTCTTC.

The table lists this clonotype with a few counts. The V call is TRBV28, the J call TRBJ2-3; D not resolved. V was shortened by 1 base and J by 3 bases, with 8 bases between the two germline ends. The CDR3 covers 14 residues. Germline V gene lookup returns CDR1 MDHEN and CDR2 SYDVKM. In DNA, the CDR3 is TGTGCCAGCAGTTTATCGATTGGGACAGATACGCAGTATTTT. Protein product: CASSLSIGTDTQYF.

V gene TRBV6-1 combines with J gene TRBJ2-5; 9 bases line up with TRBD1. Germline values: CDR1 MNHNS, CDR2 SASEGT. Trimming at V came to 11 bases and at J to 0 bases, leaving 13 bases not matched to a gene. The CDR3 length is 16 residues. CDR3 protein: CAGRFWDRVYQETQYF. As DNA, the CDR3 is TGTGCCGGACGATTCTGGGACAGGGTGTACCAAGAGACCCAGTACTTC.

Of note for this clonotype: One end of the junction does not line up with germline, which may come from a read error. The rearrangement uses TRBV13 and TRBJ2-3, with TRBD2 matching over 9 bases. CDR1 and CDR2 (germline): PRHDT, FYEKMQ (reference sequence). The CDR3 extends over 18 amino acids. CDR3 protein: CARSLRIILAGREDTQYF. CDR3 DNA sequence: TGTGCCCGCAGCCTCCGTATAATTCTAGCGGGGCGGGAAGATACGCAGTATTTT.

DNA of the CDR3: TGTGCCAGCAGTTTAGTATCACGGCTTCGGGGGCCCCCCGAGGAGACCCAGTACTTC. It encodes CASSLVSRLRGPPEETQYF. V gene TRBV12-3 or TRBV12-4 combines with J gene TRBJ2-5; perhaps D is TRBD1 or TRBD2 (6 bases each). The CDR3 totals 19 residues. Trimming removed 1 base from V and 5 bases from J, with 26 bases in between.

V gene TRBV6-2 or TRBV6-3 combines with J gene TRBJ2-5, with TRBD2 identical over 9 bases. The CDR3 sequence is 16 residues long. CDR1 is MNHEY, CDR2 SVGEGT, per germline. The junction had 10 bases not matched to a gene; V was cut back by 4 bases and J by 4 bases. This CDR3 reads CASSWNPGLAPETQYF. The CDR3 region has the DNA TGTGCCAGCAGTTGGAACCCGGGACTAGCTCCAGAGACCCAGTACTTC.

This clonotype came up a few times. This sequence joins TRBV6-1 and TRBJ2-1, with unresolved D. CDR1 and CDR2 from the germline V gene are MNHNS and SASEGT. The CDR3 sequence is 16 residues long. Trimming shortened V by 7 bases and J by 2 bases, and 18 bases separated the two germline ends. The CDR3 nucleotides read TGTGCCAGCAAACCTCTAGTAGGCGGCACCTACAATGAGCAGTTCTTC. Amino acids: CASKPLVGGTYNEQFF.

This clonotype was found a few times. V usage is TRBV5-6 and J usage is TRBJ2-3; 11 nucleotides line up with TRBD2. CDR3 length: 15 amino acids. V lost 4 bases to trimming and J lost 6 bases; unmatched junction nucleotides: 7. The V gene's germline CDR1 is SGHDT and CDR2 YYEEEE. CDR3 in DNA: TGTGCCAGCAGCCCTCTAGCGGGAGGTAGCGATACGCAGTATTTT. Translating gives CASSPLAGGSDTQYF.

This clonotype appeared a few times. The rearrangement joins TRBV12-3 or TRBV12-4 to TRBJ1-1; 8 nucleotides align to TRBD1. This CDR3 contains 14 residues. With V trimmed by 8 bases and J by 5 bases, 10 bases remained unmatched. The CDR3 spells CASGRNRGWTEAFF. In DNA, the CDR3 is TGTGCCAGCGGCCGAAACAGGGGGTGGACTGAAGCTTTCTTT.

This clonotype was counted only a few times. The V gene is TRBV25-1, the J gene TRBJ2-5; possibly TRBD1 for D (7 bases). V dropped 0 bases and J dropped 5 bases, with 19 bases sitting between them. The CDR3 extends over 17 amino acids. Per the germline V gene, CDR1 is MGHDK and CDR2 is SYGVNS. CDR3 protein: CASSEYPRQGGRETQYF. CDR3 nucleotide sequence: TGTGCCAGCAGTGAATATCCCCGCCAGGGGGGTAGGGAGACCCAGTACTTC.

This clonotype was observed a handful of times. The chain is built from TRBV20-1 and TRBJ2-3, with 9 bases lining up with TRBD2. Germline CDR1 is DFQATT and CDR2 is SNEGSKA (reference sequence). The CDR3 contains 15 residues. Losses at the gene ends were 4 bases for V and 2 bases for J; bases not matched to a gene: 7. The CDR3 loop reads CSATSAGGHTDTQYF. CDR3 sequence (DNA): TGCAGTGCTACCTCAGCGGGGGGACACACAGATACGCAGTATTTT.

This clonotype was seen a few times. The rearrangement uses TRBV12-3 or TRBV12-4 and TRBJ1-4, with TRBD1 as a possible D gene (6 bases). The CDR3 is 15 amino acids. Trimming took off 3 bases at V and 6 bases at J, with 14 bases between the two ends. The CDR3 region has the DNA TGTGCCAGCAGTTTCGGAGGAGGGGGGGATGAAAAACTGTTTTTT. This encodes CASSFGGGGDEKLFF.

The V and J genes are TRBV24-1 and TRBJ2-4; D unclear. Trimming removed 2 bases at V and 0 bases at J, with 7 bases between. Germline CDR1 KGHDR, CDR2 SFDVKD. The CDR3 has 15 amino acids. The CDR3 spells CATSDSRLAKNIQYF. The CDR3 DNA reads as TGTGCCACCAGTGATTCCCGACTAGCCAAAAACATTCAGTACTTC.

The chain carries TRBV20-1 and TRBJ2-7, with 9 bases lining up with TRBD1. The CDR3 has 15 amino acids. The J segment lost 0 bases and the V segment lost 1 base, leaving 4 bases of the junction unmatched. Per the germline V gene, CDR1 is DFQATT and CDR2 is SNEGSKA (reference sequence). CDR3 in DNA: TGCAGTGCTAGAGGGGGACAGGGCTACTCCTACGAGCAGTACTTC. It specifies CSARGGQGYSYEQYF.

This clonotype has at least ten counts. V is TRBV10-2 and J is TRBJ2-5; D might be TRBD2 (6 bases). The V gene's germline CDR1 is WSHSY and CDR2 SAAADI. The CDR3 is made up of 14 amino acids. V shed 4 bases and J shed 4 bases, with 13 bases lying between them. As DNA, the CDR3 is TGCGCCAGCAGTGTCCCCGGACTACCAGAGACCCAGTACTTC. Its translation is CASSVPGLPETQYF.

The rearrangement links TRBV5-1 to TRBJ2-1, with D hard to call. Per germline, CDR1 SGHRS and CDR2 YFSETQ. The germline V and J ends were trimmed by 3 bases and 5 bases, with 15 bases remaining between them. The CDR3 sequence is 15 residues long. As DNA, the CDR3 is TGCGCCAGCAGCTCCGGACCCCCCCCTAACAATGAGCAGTTCTTC. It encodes CASSSGPPPNNEQFF.

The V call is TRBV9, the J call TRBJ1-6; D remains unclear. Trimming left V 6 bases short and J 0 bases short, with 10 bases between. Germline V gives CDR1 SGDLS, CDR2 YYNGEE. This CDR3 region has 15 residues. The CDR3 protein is CASNPEGSYNSPLHF. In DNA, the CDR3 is TGTGCCAGCAATCCCGAGGGCTCCTATAATTCACCCCTCCACTTT.

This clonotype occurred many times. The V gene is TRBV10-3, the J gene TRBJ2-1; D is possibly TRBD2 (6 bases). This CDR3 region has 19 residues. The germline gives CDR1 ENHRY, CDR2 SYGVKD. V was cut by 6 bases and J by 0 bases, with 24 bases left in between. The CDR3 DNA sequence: TGTGCCATCAGCCTCCCGCCGGGCATGGCCGGGAGCTCCTACAATGAGCAGTTCTTC. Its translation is CAISLPPGMAGSSYNEQFF.

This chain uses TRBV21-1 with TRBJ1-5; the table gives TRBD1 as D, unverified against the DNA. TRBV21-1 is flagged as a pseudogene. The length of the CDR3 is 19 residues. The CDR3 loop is CARLCGREQGLGSHQPQHF. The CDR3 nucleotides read TGTGCCAGGTTATGTGGTCGGGAACAGGGGTTGGGTTCCCATCAGCCCCAGCATTTT.